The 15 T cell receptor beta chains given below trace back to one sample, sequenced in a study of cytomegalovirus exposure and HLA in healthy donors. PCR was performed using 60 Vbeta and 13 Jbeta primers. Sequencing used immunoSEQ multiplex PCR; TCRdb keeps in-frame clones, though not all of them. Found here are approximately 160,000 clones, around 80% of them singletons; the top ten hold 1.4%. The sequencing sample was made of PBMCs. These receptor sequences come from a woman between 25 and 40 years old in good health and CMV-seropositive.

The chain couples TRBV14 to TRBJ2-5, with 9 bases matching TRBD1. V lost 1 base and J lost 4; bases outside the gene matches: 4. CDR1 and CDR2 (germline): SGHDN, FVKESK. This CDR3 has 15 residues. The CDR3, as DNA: TGTGCCAGCAGCCAAGGGAACAGGGGGCGAGAGACCCAGTACTTC. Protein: CASSQGNRGRETQYF.

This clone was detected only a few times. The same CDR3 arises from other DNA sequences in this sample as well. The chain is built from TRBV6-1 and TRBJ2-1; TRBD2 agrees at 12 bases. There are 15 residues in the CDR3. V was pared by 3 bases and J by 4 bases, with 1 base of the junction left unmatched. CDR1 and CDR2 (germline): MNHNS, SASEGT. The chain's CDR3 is CASSELAGGYNEQFF. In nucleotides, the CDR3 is TGTGCCAGCAGTGAGCTAGCGGGAGGGTACAATGAGCAGTTCTTC.

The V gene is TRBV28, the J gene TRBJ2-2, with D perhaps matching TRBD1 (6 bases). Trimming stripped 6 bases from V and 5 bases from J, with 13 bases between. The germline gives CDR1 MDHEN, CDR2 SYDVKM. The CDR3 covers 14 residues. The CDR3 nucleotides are TGTGCCAGCAGCCAGGGGCAGTTGACCGGGGAGCTGTTTTTT. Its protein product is CASSQGQLTGELFF.

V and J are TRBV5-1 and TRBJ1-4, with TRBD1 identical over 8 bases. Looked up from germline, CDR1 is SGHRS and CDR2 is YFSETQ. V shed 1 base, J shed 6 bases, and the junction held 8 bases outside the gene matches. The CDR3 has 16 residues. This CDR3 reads CASSLPTGGEDEKLFF. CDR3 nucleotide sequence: TGCGCCAGCAGCTTGCCTACAGGGGGGGAAGATGAAAAACTGTTTTTT.

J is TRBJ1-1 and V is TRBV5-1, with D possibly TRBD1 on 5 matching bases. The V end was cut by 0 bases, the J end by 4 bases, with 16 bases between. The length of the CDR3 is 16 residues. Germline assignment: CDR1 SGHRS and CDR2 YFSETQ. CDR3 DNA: TGCGCCAGCAGCTTGGGGGAGGGAGGGGTCGGCACTGAAGCTTTCTTT. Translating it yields CASSLGEGGVGTEAFF.

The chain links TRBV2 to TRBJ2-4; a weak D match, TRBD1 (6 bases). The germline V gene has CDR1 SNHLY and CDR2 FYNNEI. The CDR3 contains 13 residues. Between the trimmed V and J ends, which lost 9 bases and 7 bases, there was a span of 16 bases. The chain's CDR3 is CARRGQEGNIQYF. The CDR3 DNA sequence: TGTGCCAGGAGGGGACAAGAGGGGAACATTCAGTACTTC.

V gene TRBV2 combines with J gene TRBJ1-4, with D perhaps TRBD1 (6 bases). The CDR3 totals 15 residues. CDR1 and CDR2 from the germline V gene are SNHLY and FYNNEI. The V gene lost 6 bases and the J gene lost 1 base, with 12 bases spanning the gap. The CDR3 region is CASRYREGTNEKLFF. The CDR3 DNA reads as TGTGCCAGCAGGTACAGGGAGGGAACTAATGAAAAACTGTTTTTT.

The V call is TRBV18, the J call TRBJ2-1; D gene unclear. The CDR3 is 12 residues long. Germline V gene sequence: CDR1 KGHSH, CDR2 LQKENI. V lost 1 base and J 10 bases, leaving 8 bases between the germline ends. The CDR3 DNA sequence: TGTGCCAGCTCACCACAGTCAGGAGAGCAGTTCTTC. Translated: CASSPQSGEQFF.

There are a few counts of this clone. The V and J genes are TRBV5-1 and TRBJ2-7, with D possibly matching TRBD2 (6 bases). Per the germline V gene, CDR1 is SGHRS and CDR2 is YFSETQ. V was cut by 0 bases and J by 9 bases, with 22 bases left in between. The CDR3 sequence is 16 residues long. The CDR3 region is CASSLAAERLDQGQYF. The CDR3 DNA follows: TGCGCCAGCAGCTTGGCCGCCGAACGACTAGACCAAGGGCAGTACTTC. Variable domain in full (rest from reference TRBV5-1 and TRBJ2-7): KAGVTQTPRYLIKTRGQQVTLSCSPISGHRSVSWYQQTPGQGLQFLFEYFSETQRNKGNFPGRFSGRQFSNSRSEMNVSTLELGDSALYLCASSLAAERLDQGQYFGPGTRLTVT.

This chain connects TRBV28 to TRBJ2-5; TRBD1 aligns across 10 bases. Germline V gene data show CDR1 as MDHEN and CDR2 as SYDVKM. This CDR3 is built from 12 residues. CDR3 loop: CVTGQGWETQYF. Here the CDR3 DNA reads TGTGTTACGGGACAGGGGTGGGAGACCCAGTACTTC.

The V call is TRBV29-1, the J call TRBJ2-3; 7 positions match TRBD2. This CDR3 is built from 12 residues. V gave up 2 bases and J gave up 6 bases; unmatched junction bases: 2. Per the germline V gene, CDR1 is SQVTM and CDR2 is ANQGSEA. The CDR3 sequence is CSVESGADTQYF. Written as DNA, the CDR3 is TGCAGCGTTGAAAGCGGGGCCGATACGCAGTATTTT.

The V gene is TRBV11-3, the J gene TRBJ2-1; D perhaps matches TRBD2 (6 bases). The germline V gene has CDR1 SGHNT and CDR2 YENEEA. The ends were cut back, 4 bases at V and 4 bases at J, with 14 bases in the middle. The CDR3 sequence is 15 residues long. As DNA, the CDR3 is TGTGCCAGCAGCTCCGGGGGTGGGGGATACAATGAGCAGTTCTTC. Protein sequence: CASSSGGGGYNEQFF.

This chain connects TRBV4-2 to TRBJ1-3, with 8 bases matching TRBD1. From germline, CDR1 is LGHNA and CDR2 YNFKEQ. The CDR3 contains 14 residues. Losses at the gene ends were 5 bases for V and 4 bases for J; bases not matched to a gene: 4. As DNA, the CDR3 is TGTGCCAGCAGCGGACAGGGTGACGGAAACACCATATATTTT. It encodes CASSGQGDGNTIYF.

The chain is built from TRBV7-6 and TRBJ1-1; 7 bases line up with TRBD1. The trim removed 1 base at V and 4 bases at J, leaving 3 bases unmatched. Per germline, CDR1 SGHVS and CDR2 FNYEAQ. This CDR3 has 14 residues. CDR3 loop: CASSLGTGVTEAFF. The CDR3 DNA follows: TGTGCCAGCAGCTTAGGCACAGGGGTCACTGAAGCTTTCTTT.

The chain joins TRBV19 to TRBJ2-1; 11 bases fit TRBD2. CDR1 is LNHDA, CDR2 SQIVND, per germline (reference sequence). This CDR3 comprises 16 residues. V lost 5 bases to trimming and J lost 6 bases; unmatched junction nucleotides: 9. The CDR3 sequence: CASSPLSSGRTNEQFF. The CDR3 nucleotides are TGTGCCAGTAGTCCCCTTTCTAGCGGGAGGACCAATGAGCAGTTCTTC. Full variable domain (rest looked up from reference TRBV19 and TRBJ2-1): DGGITQSPKYLFRKEGQNVTLSCEQNLNHDAMYWYRQDPGQGLRLIYYSQIVNDFQKGDIAEGYSVSREKKESFPLTVTSAQKNPTAFYLCASSPLSSGRTNEQFFGPGTRLTVL.